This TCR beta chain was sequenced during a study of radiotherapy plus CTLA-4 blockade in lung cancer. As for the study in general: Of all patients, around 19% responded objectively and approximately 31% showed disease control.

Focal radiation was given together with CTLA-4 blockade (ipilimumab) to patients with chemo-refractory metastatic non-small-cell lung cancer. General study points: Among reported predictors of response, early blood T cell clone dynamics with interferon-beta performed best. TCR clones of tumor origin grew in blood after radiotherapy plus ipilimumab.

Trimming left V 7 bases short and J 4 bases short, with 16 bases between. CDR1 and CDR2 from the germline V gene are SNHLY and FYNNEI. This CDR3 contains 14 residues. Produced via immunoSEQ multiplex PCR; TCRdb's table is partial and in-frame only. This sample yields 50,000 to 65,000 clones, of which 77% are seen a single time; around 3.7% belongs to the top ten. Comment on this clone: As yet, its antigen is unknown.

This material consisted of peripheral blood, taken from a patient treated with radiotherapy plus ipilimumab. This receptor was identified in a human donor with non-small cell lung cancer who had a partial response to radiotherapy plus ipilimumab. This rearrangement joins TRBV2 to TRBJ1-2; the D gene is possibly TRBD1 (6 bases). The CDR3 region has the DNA TGTGCCAGCAATACGGGACAACCGATCTATGGCTACACCTTC. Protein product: CASNTGQPIYGYTF.